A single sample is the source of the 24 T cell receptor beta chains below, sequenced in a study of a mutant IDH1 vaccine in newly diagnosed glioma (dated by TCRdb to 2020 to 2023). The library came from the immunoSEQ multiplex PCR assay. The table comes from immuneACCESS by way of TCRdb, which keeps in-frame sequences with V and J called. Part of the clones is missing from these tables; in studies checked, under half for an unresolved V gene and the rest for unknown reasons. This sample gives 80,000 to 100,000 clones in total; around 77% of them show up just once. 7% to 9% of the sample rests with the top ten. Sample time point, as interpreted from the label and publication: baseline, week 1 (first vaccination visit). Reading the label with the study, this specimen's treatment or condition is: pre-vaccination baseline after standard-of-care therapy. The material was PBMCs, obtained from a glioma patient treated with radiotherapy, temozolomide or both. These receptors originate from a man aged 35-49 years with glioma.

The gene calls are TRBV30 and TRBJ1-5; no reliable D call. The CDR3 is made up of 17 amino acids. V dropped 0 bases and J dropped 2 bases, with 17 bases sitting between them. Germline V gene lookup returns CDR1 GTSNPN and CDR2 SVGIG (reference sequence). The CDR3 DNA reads TGTGCCTGGAGTGTACGGGCCGGGTCCATGGGCAATCAGCCCCAGCATTTT. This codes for CAWSVRAGSMGNQPQHF.

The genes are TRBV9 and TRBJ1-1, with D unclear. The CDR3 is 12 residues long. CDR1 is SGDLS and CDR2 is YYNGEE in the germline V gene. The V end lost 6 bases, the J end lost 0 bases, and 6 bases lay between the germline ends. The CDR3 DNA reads TGTGCCAGCAATAGGTTGAACACTGAAGCTTTCTTT. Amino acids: CASNRLNTEAFF.

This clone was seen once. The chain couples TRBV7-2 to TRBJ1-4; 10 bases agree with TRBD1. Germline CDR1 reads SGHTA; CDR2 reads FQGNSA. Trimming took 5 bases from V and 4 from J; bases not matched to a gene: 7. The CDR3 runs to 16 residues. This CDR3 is CASSLGTGEFNEKLFF. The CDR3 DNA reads TGTGCCAGCAGCCTCGGGACAGGGGAGTTTAATGAAAAACTGTTTTTT.

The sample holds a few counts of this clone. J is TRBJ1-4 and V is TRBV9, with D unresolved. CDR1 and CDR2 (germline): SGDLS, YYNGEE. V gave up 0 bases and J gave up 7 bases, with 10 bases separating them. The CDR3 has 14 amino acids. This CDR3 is CASSVGAVGEKLFF. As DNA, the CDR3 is TGTGCCAGCAGCGTAGGGGCGGTGGGTGAAAAACTGTTTTTT.

This chain's CDR3 is CASSEFEQYF. The CDR3 bases are TGTGCCAGCAGTGAATTTGAGCAGTATTTT. The chain carries TRBV6-1 and TRBJ2-3; D unclear. V shed 2 bases and J shed 11 bases, with 5 bases lying between them. The CDR3 loop spans 10 amino acids. Germline lookup yields CDR1 MNHNS and CDR2 SASEGT.

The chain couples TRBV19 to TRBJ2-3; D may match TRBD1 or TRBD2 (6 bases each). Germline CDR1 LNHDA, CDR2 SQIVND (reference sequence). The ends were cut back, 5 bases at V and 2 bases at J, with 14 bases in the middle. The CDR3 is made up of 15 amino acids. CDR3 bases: TGTGCCAGTAGTCACCCGAGGGGGGTCACAGATACGCAGTATTTT. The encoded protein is CASSHPRGVTDTQYF. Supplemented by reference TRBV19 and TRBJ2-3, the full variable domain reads DGGITQSPKYLFRKEGQNVTLSCEQNLNHDAMYWYRQDPGQGLRLIYYSQIVNDFQKGDIAEGYSVSREKKESFPLTVTSAQKNPTAFYLCASSHPRGVTDTQYFGPGTRLTVL.

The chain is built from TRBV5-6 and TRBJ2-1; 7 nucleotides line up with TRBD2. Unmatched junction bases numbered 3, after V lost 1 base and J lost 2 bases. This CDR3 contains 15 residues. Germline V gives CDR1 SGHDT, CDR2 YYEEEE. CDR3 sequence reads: CASSLPGLAYNEQFF. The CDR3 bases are TGTGCCAGCAGCTTGCCAGGACTAGCCTACAATGAGCAGTTCTTC.

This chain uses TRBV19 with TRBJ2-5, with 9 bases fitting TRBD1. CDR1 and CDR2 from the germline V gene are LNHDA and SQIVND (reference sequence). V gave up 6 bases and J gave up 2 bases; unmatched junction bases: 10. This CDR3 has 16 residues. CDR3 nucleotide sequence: TGTGCCAGTAGACTCAACCCGGGACAGGGACAAGAGACCCAGTACTTC. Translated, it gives CASRLNPGQGQETQYF.

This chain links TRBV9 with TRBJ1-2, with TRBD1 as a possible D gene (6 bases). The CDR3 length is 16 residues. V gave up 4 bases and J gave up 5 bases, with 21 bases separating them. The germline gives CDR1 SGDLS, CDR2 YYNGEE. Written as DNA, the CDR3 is TGTGCCAGCAGCACCGAGGGCAAGGGGGGGCTGTATGGCTACACCTTC. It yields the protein CASSTEGKGGLYGYTF. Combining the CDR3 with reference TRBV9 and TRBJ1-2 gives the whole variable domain DSGVTQTPKHLITATGQRVTLRCSPRSGDLSVYWYQQSLDQGLQFLIQYYNGEERAKGNILERFSAQQFPDLHSELNLSSLELGDSALYFCASSTEGKGGLYGYTFGSGTRLTVV.

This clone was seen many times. The DNA of the CDR3 is TGTGCCAGCAGTGACCCCAATCAGCCCCAGCATTTT. Its translation is CASSDPNQPQHF. The V gene is TRBV2, the J gene TRBJ1-5; D is undetermined. Germline V gene lookup returns CDR1 SNHLY and CDR2 FYNNEI. The CDR3 runs to 12 residues. Trimming removed 3 bases at V and 3 bases at J, with 3 bases between.

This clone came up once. The CDR3 loop reads CASSFSRDGKEAFF. The CDR3 bases are TGTGCCAGCAGCTTTTCCCGGGACGGTAAAGAAGCTTTCTTT. The V call is TRBV5-4, the J call TRBJ1-1; tentatively, D is TRBD1 (5 bases). V was pared by 2 bases and J by 8 bases, with 16 bases between. This CDR3 is 14 amino acids long. Looked up from germline, CDR1 is SGHNT and CDR2 is YYREEE (reference sequence).

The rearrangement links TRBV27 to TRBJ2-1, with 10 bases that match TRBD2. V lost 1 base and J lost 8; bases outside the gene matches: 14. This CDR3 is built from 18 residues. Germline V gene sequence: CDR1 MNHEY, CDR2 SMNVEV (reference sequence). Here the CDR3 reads CASSLYWRQREGRHEQFF. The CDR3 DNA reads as TGTGCCAGCAGTTTATATTGGCGCCAGCGGGAGGGCCGGCATGAGCAGTTCTTC.

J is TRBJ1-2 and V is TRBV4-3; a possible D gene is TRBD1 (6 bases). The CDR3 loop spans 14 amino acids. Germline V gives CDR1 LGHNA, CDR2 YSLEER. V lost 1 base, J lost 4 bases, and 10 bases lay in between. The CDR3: CASSQGETGYGYTF. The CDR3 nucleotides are TGCGCCAGCAGCCAAGGGGAGACAGGCTATGGCTACACCTTC.

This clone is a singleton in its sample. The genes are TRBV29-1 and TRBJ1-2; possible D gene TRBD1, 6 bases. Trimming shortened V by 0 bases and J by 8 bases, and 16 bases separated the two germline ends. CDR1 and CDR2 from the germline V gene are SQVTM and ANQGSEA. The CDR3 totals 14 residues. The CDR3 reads CSVEDPPQGGGYTF. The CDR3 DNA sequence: TGCAGCGTTGAAGATCCCCCACAGGGAGGAGGCTACACCTTC.

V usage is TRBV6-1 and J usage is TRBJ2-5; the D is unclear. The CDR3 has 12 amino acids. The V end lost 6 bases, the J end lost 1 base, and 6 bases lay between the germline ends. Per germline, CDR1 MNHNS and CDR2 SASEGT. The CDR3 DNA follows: TGTGCCAGCAGACGGACCCAAGAGACCCAGTACTTC. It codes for CASRRTQETQYF.

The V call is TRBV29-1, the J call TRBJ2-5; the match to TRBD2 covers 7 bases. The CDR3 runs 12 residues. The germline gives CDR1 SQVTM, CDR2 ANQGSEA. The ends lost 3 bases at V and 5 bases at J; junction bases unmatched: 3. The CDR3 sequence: CSVDGGMETQYF. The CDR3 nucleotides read TGCAGCGTTGACGGGGGGATGGAGACCCAGTACTTC.

Written as DNA, the CDR3 is TGTGCCAGCAGTCACCCTACTAGCGCTGAGCAGTTCTTC. It is translated as CASSHPTSAEQFF. The V and J genes are TRBV6-6 and TRBJ2-1, with 7 bases that match TRBD2. From germline, CDR1 is MNHNY and CDR2 SVGAGI (reference sequence). CDR3 length equals 13 residues. Trimming at V came to 5 bases and at J to 9 bases, leaving 7 bases not matched to a gene.

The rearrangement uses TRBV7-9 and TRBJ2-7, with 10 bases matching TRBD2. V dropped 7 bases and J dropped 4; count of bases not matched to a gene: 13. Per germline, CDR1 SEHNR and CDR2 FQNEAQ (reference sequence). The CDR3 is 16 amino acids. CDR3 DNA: TGTGCCAGCATCGCTAACGTGGCTAGCGGGGGATACGAGCAGTACTTC. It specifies CASIANVASGGYEQYF.

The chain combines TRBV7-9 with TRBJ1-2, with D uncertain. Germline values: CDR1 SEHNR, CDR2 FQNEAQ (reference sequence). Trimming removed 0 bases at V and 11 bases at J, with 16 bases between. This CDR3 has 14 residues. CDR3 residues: CASSLASSRSPYTF. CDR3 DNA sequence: TGTGCCAGCAGCTTAGCGTCCAGTAGGAGTCCGTACACCTTC.

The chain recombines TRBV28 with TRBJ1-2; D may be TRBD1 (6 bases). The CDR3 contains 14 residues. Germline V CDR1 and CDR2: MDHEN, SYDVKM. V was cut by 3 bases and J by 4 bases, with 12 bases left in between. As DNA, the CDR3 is TGTGCCAGCAGTTTGGACAGTTTAACCTATGGCTACACCTTC. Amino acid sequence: CASSLDSLTYGYTF.

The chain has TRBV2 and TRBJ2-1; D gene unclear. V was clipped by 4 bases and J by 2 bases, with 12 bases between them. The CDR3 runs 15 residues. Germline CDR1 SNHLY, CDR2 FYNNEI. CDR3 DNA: TGTGCCAGCAGTGCCCCCAACGGGCCCTACAATGAGCAGTTCTTC. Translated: CASSAPNGPYNEQFF.

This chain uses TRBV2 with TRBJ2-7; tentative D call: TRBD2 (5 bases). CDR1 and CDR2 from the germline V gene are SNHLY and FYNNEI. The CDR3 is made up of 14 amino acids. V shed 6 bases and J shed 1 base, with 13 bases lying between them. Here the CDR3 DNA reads TGTGCCAGCAGCCCGGGGTTAACTTCCTACGAGCAGTACTTC. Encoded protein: CASSPGLTSYEQYF.

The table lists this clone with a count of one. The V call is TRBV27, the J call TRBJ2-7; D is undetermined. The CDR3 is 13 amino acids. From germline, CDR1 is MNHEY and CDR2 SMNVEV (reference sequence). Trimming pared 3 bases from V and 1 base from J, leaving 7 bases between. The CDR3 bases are TGTGCCAGCAGTTTTGGGGTGTCCTACGAGCAGTACTTC. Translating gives CASSFGVSYEQYF.

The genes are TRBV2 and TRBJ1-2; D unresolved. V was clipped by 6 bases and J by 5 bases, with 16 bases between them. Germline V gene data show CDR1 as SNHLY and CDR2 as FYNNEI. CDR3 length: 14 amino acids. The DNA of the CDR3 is TGTGCCAGCAGGAGGGAGGAAGGAGAATATGGCTACACCTTC. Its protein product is CASRREEGEYGYTF.